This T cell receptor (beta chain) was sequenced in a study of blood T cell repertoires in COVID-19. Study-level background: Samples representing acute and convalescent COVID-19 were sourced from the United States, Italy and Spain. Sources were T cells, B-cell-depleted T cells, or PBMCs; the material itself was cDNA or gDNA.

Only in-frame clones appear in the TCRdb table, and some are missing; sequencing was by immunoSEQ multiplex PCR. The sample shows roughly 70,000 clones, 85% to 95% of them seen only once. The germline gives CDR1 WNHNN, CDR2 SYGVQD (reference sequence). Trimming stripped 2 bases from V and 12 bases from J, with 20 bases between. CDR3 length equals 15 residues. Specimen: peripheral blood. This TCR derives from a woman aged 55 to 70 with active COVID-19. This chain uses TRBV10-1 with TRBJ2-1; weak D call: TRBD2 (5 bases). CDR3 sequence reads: CASSEIRGDPRGQFF. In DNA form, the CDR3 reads TGCGCCAGCAGTGAGATTCGGGGAGATCCCCGGGGGCAGTTCTTC.